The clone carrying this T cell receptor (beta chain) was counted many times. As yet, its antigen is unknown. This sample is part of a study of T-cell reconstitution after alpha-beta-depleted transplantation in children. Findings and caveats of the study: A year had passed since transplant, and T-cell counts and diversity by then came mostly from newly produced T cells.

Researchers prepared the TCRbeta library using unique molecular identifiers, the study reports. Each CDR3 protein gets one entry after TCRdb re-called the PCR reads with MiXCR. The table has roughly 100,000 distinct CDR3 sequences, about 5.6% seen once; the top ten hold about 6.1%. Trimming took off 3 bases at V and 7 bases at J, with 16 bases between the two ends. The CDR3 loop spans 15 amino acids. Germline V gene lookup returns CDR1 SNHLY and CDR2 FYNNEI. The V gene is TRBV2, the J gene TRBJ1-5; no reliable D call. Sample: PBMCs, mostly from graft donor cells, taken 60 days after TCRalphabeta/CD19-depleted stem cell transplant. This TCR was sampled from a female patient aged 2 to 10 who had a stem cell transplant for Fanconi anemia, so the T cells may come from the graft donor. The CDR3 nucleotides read TGTGCCAGCAGTGACCCCCCCCGTGGTGGACAGCCCCAGCATTTT. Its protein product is CASSDPPRGGQPQHF.